The 3 T cell receptor beta chains below come from one sample, sequenced in a study of cytomegalovirus exposure and HLA in healthy donors. PCR primers comprised 60 Vbeta and 13 Jbeta primers. TCRdb keeps only in-frame clones here, not all; method: immunoSEQ multiplex PCR. The sample shows roughly 140,000 clones, about 80% of them seen only once. What was sequenced was PBMCs. The receptors originated from a man aged 40-55 years in good health and CMV-seropositive.

The rearrangement uses TRBV6-1 and TRBJ2-7; D is perhaps TRBD1 (6 bases). Germline V gene lookup returns CDR1 MNHNS and CDR2 SASEGT. Trimming pared 2 bases from V and 2 bases from J, leaving 13 bases between. The CDR3 sequence is 15 residues long. The CDR3 loop reads CASSESGTSAYEQYF. In nucleotides, the CDR3 is TGTGCCAGCAGTGAATCCGGGACATCGGCCTACGAGCAGTACTTC.

The chain combines TRBV27 with TRBJ1-1, with TRBD1 matching 9 bases. This CDR3 has 15 amino acids. Germline CDR1 and CDR2: MNHEY and SMNVEV (reference sequence). Unmatched junction bases numbered 4, after V lost 0 bases and J lost 5 bases. The CDR3 protein is CASSLSKQGATEAFF. CDR3 in DNA: TGTGCCAGCAGTTTATCGAAACAGGGGGCGACTGAAGCTTTCTTT.

This clone has a single count. The chain couples TRBV5-1 to TRBJ2-1, with D tentatively TRBD2 (6 bases). Per the germline V gene, CDR1 is SGHRS and CDR2 is YFSETQ. V lost 0 bases and J 5 bases, leaving 15 bases between the germline ends. The CDR3 extends over 16 amino acids. The CDR3 is CASSLGGVGSHNEQFF. CDR3 nucleotide sequence: TGCGCCAGCAGCTTGGGGGGGGTGGGATCGCACAATGAGCAGTTCTTC.